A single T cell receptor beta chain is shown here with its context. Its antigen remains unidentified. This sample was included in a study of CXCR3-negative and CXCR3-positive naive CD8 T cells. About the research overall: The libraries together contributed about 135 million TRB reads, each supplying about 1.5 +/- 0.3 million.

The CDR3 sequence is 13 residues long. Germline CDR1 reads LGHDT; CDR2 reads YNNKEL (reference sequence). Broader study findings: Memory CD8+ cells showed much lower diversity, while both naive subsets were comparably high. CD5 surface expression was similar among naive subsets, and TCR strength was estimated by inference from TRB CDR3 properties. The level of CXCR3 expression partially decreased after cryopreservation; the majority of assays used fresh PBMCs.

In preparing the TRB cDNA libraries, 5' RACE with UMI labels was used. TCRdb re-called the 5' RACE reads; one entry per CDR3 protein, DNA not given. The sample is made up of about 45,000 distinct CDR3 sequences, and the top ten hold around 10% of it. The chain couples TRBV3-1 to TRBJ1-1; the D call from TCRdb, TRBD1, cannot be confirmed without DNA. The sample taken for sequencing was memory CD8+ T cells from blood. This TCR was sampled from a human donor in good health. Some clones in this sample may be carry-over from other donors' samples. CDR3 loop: CASSHPLREEAFF.